The 19 T cell receptor beta chains below all came from one sample that was sequenced in a study of follicular helper T cells after annual influenza vaccination. The method was immunoSEQ multiplex PCR; TCRdb's version includes in-frame clones alone and lacks a portion of them. Found here are 10,000 or so clones, less than 80% of them singletons; the top ten hold about 0.95%. This material consisted of CXCR5- memory CD4+ T cells sorted from blood, taken 6 weeks after influenza vaccination. The receptors originated from an adult who received the influenza vaccine.

The chain carries TRBV5-4 and TRBJ1-6; unclear D gene. Germline V CDR1 and CDR2: SGHNT, YYREEE (reference sequence). V dropped 6 bases and J dropped 0 bases, with 7 bases sitting between them. The length of the CDR3 is 14 residues. The CDR3 nucleotides read TGTGCCAGCAAGCTGAGCTCCTATAATTCACCCCTCCACTTT. It encodes CASKLSSYNSPLHF.

The chain links TRBV7-3 to TRBJ2-3; 12 bases agree with TRBD2. The V gene end was trimmed by 1 base and the J gene end by 6 bases; junction bases not matched to a gene: 11. Germline V gene lookup returns CDR1 SGHTA and CDR2 FQGTGA. CDR3 length: 18 residues. CDR3 loop: CASSLRYRLAGEADTQYF. DNA of the CDR3: TGTGCCAGCAGCTTAAGGTATCGACTAGCGGGGGAGGCGGATACGCAGTATTTT.

This rearrangement joins TRBV6-1 to TRBJ1-5; no firm D call. The CDR3 has 14 amino acids. V gave up 0 bases and J gave up 5 bases, with 8 bases separating them. Germline-derived CDR1 and CDR2 are MNHNS and SASEGT. The CDR3 reads CASSEATLDQPQHF. The CDR3 coding sequence is TGTGCCAGCAGTGAAGCAACATTGGATCAGCCCCAGCATTTT.

Written as DNA, the CDR3 is TGTGCCAGCAGCTTGGTCCGGGGGGGCTACAATGAGCAGTTCTTC. Its translation is CASSLVRGGYNEQFF. The chain carries TRBV5-4 and TRBJ2-1; TRBD2 aligns across 8 bases. The CDR3 sequence is 15 residues long. Germline V CDR1 and CDR2: SGHNT, YYREEE (reference sequence). Trimming cost V 0 bases and J 3 bases; bases outside gene matches: 2.

The rearrangement links TRBV7-2 to TRBJ1-1; perhaps TRBD1 as D (6 bases). Trimming removed 6 bases at V and 3 bases at J, with 20 bases between. Germline V gene sequence: CDR1 SGHTA, CDR2 FQGNSA. The CDR3 runs 16 residues. Written as DNA, the CDR3 is TGTGCCAGCAGGCTAACAGGGTCCGGGCCTGACACTGAAGCTTTCTTT. Translating gives CASRLTGSGPDTEAFF.

Here the CDR3 reads CATSRDRGTGVHEQYF. The CDR3 DNA reads as TGTGCCACCAGCAGAGATCGGGGGACAGGGGTCCACGAGCAGTACTTC. V is TRBV15 and J is TRBJ2-7; 10 bases are a match to TRBD1. Germline V gene sequence: CDR1 LNHNV, CDR2 YYDKDF (reference sequence). The CDR3 contains 16 residues. Trimming took 0 bases from V and 5 from J; bases not matched to a gene: 7.

The genes are TRBV29-1 and TRBJ1-2; D not resolved. With 4 bases removed from V and 2 bases from J, the gap between germline ends came to 11 bases. This CDR3 is 13 amino acids long. Germline lookup yields CDR1 SQVTM and CDR2 ANQGSEA. The CDR3 protein is CSVVHIGNYGYTF. Written as DNA, the CDR3 is TGCAGCGTTGTCCACATAGGGAACTATGGCTACACCTTC.

The chain has TRBV20-1 and TRBJ2-4; perhaps TRBD2 as D (5 bases). Germline CDR1 reads DFQATT; CDR2 reads SNEGSKA (reference sequence). Trimming left V 5 bases short and J 10 bases short, with 9 bases between. The CDR3 runs 10 residues. Here the CDR3 DNA reads TGCAGTGCTCATGGACTTATTCAGTACTTC. It encodes CSAHGLIQYF.

The V gene is TRBV20-1, the J gene TRBJ2-5; D is possibly TRBD2 (5 bases). CDR1 and CDR2 from the germline V gene are DFQATT and SNEGSKA (reference sequence). The CDR3 totals 11 residues. The CDR3 protein is CSGVGSETQYF. The CDR3 coding sequence is TGCAGCGGGGTGGGCTCGGAGACCCAGTACTTC.

This clone was picked up a small number of times. The CDR3 nucleotides are TGTGCCAGCAGCCCCGGGCGGTTGGATACGCAGTATTTT. Translating it yields CASSPGRLDTQYF. The rearrangement links TRBV7-3 to TRBJ2-3; no reliable D call. The germline V gene has CDR1 SGHTA and CDR2 FQGTGA. This CDR3 has 13 residues. V lost 5 bases to trimming and J lost 6 bases, with 12 bases between them.

This clone was picked up a small number of times. The rearrangement uses TRBV19 and TRBJ2-7, with D perhaps TRBD1 (5 bases). Germline CDR1 LNHDA, CDR2 SQIVND (reference sequence). This CDR3 is built from 13 residues. Deletions cut 3 bases from V and 3 bases from J, with 9 bases between. CDR3 coding DNA: TGTGCCAGTAGTATTAAGCAGGGCTACGAGCAGTACTTC. Protein sequence: CASSIKQGYEQYF.

The chain couples TRBV14 to TRBJ1-3; 8 positions match TRBD1. Trimming took 3 bases from V and 0 from J; bases not matched to a gene: 4. The length of the CDR3 is 16 residues. Germline CDR1 SGHDN, CDR2 FVKESK. In nucleotides, the CDR3 is TGTGCCAGCAGCCAGAGGGACAGGCTCTCTGGAAACACCATATATTTT. The encoded protein is CASSQRDRLSGNTIYF.

The chain's CDR3 is CASSRRGVDEQFF. CDR3 DNA: TGTGCCAGCAGCCGACGAGGGGTCGATGAGCAGTTCTTC. The chain is built from TRBV6-1 and TRBJ2-1; D might be TRBD1 or TRBD2, each matching 5 bases. Looked up from germline, CDR1 is MNHNS and CDR2 is SASEGT. The CDR3 is made up of 13 amino acids. Trimming took off 6 bases at V and 8 bases at J, with 14 bases between the two ends.

CDR3 sequence (DNA): TGTGCCAGCAGCCCAGGCACCTTC. Translated: CASSPGTF. This chain uses TRBV7-9 with TRBJ1-2; D remains unclear. The V gene's germline CDR1 is SEHNR and CDR2 FQNEAQ (reference sequence). The V end lost 5 bases, the J end lost 13 bases, and 5 bases lay between the germline ends. This CDR3 contains 8 residues.

This chain joins TRBV6-1 and TRBJ1-1, with D unclear. CDR1 and CDR2 from the germline V gene are MNHNS and SASEGT. V lost 4 bases and J 10 bases, leaving 13 bases between the germline ends. The CDR3 extends over 12 amino acids. CDR3 nucleotide sequence: TGTGCCAGCAGTGTCGTTCTCTTGGGAGCTTTCTTT. It translates to CASSVVLLGAFF.

This clone was found once. The CDR3 sequence: CASSSRTGEVGELFF. CDR3 nucleotide sequence: TGCGCCAGCAGCTCCAGGACAGGGGAAGTCGGGGAGCTGTTTTTT. The chain joins TRBV5-1 to TRBJ2-2; TRBD1 matches 9 bases. The CDR3 spans 15 residues. The germline CDR1 and CDR2 sequences are SGHRS and YFSETQ. V shed 3 bases, J shed 7 bases, and the junction held 7 bases outside the gene matches.

The V call is TRBV7-2, the J call TRBJ2-3; TRBD2 aligns across 11 bases. This CDR3 spans 15 amino acids. Trimming removed 0 bases from V and 6 bases from J; junction bases left unmatched: 2. Looked up from germline, CDR1 is SGHTA and CDR2 is FQGNSA. The CDR3 is CASSLATSGADTQYF. The CDR3 DNA reads TGTGCCAGCAGCTTAGCGACTAGCGGGGCGGATACGCAGTATTTT.

The table lists this clone with a count of one. The V call is TRBV2, the J call TRBJ2-3, with 10 bases matching TRBD1. The ends lost 5 bases at V and 4 bases at J; junction bases unmatched: 3. The length of the CDR3 is 14 residues. The V gene's germline CDR1 is SNHLY and CDR2 FYNNEI. This chain's CDR3 is CASSRDRGADTQYF. CDR3 nucleotide sequence: TGTGCCAGCAGTCGGGACAGGGGCGCAGATACGCAGTATTTT. Variable domain in full (rest from reference TRBV2 and TRBJ2-3): EPEVTQTPSHQVTQMGQEVILRCVPISNHLYFYWYRQILGQKVEFLVSFYNNEISEKSEIFDDQFSVERPDGSNFTLKIRSTKLEDSAMYFCASSRDRGADTQYFGPGTRLTVL.

The chain combines TRBV29-1 with TRBJ1-2; D unclear. Per the germline V gene, CDR1 is SQVTM and CDR2 is ANQGSEA. The CDR3 extends over 12 amino acids. V was cut by 7 bases and J by 5 bases, with 14 bases left in between. The CDR3 DNA is TGCAGCGCCAACCTGGCTGGGTATGGCTACACCTTC. Translation gives CSANLAGYGYTF.